One and the same sample provided the 10 T cell receptor beta chains below, sequenced in a study of control samples from healthy donors and cancer patients. Data came from immunoSEQ multiplex PCR; TCRdb stores just in-frame clones and leaves some out. This table has 120,000 to 150,000 clones, roughly 92% appearing once. Sequenced sample: blood. Receptors were obtained from a man aged 30 to 45 in good health.

This clone appeared a single time. This chain joins TRBV25-1 and TRBJ2-1; D might be TRBD1 or TRBD2, each matching 6 bases. The ends were cut back, 11 bases at V and 10 bases at J, with 33 bases in the middle. The CDR3 is 17 amino acids. CDR1 and CDR2 from the germline V gene are MGHDK and SYGVNS. The CDR3 here is CASEAPTGLTFGGEQFF. In nucleotides, the CDR3 is TGTGCCTCCGAGGCCCCGACAGGTCTCACATTTGGGGGGGAGCAGTTCTTC.

V usage is TRBV18 and J usage is TRBJ2-2; unclear D gene. The CDR3 is made up of 14 amino acids. The germline V gene encodes CDR1 KGHSH and CDR2 LQKENI. Trimming took off 3 bases at V and 1 base at J, with 6 bases between the two ends. The DNA of the CDR3 is TGTGCCAGCTCACCTCAAGGGAACACCGGGGAGCTGTTTTTT. Residues: CASSPQGNTGELFF.

The chain has TRBV6-5 and TRBJ2-1; a possible D gene is TRBD1 (6 bases). The germline gives CDR1 MNHEY, CDR2 SVGAGI. V lost 7 bases to trimming and J lost 6 bases, with 16 bases between them. The CDR3 totals 14 residues. The CDR3 reads CASKGNDRPNEQFF. The CDR3 bases are TGTGCCAGCAAAGGTAATGACAGGCCCAATGAGCAGTTCTTC.

This clone was seen a single time. The chain couples TRBV30 to TRBJ2-1, with D tentatively TRBD2 (6 bases). The germline gives CDR1 GTSNPN, CDR2 SVGIG (reference sequence). V lost 2 bases and J 3 bases, leaving 17 bases between the germline ends. The CDR3 loop spans 16 amino acids. This CDR3 is CAWSTRSSGLYNEQFF. The CDR3 DNA reads as TGTGCCTGGAGTACACGAAGTAGCGGACTCTACAATGAGCAGTTCTTC.

The sample holds one count of this clone. The chain has TRBV28 and TRBJ1-1; D is ambiguous. Per the germline V gene, CDR1 is MDHEN and CDR2 is SYDVKM. V was pared by 4 bases and J by 0 bases, with 15 bases between. The CDR3 covers 16 residues. In nucleotides, the CDR3 is TGTGCCAGCAGTTCCTCCCACCTAAGCATGAACACTGAAGCTTTCTTT. Its protein is CASSSSHLSMNTEAFF.

V usage is TRBV30 and J usage is TRBJ1-5, with a possible D match to TRBD1 (6 bases). The CDR3 loop spans 16 amino acids. The V end lost 2 bases, the J end lost 7 bases, and 21 bases lay between the germline ends. Per germline, CDR1 GTSNPN and CDR2 SVGIG (reference sequence). The CDR3 DNA is TGTGCCTGGAGTCTCCTCAACAGGGAAGGGCGGCAGCCCCAGCATTTT. Amino acid sequence: CAWSLLNREGRQPQHF.

This sequence joins TRBV12-3 or TRBV12-4 and TRBJ2-3, with D possibly TRBD2 on 6 matching bases. Trimming took 8 bases from V and 0 from J, leaving 9 bases between them. The CDR3 sequence is 13 residues long. The CDR3 here is CASESGSTDTQYF. The CDR3 DNA is TGTGCCAGCGAAAGCGGGAGCACAGATACGCAGTATTTT.

J is TRBJ1-6 and V is TRBV28; D is possibly TRBD1 (5 bases). CDR3 length: 17 amino acids. Trimming left V 4 bases short and J 1 base short, with 14 bases between. Germline V lookup: CDR1 MDHEN, CDR2 SYDVKM. The CDR3 DNA reads as TGTGCCAGCAGTTCGGGACCCCAGGGATCCTATAATTCACCCCTCCACTTT. The encoded protein is CASSSGPQGSYNSPLHF.

V gene TRBV28 combines with J gene TRBJ2-6, with no clear D. Germline CDR1 reads MDHEN; CDR2 reads SYDVKM. Between the trimmed V and J ends, which lost 4 bases and 0 bases, there was a span of 7 bases. The CDR3 length is 15 residues. The CDR3 region is CASSYSISGANVLTF. The DNA for the CDR3 is TGTGCCAGCAGTTACAGCATCTCTGGGGCCAACGTCCTGACTTTC.

The chain joins TRBV18 to TRBJ1-6, with D unclear. Trimming cost V 9 bases and J 8 bases, with 11 bases left between them. Per the germline V gene, CDR1 is KGHSH and CDR2 is LQKENI. The CDR3 loop spans 12 amino acids. CDR3 sequence: CASNIHDSPLHF. CDR3 nucleotides: TGTGCCAGTAACATACACGATTCACCCCTCCACTTT.